Shown below are 16 T cell receptor beta chains from a single sample sequenced in a study of post-analysis software for immune sequencing data. No antigen has been assigned to these receptors. Study results and limitations: Patients used about 5 TRBV segments, including TRBV5-6, TRBV5-1 and TRBV20-1, more often than controls.

TCR beta libraries were prepared from cDNA with unique molecular identifiers. TCRdb fed the PCR reads into MiXCR, producing one record per CDR3 protein. The sample includes 700,000 to 900,000 distinct CDR3 sequences, more than 45% of them seen just once. Material for sequencing was blood. The receptor set was obtained from a girl under 18 with multiple sclerosis.

Here the CDR3 DNA reads TGTGCCAGCCATCCCTCTGGGGCCAACGTCCTGACTTTC. As protein: CASHPSGANVLTF. The genes are TRBV28 and TRBJ2-6; D unclear. This CDR3 contains 13 residues. The V gene's germline CDR1 is MDHEN and CDR2 SYDVKM. Trimming pared 8 bases from V and 0 bases from J, leaving 5 bases between.

V and J are TRBV7-8 and TRBJ2-1; D is ambiguous. The CDR3 contains 15 residues. The germline gives CDR1 SGHVS, CDR2 FQNEAQ. V was trimmed by 4 bases and J by 5 bases, leaving 15 bases between them. The CDR3: CASSSLSGSHNEQFF. DNA of the CDR3: TGTGCCAGCAGCTCCCTCTCTGGATCCCACAATGAGCAGTTCTTC.

The gene calls are TRBV7-9 and TRBJ1-5, with D unresolved. Germline lookup yields CDR1 SEHNR and CDR2 FQNEAQ (reference sequence). Trimming shortened V by 2 bases and J by 9 bases, and 17 bases separated the two germline ends. The CDR3 covers 15 residues. As DNA, the CDR3 is TGTGCCAGCAGCTTAAGGGTGGAGTATTGGTGGCCCCAGCATTTT. Its translation: CASSLRVEYWWPQHF.

The chain couples TRBV6-6 to TRBJ2-1; D call uncertain. V was shortened by 0 bases and J by 3 bases, with 6 bases between the two germline ends. The CDR3 contains 14 residues. CDR1 MNHNY and CDR2 SVGAGI come from the germline V gene (reference sequence). The CDR3 DNA sequence: TGTGCCAGCAGTTACTCGTTACTCTACAATGAGCAGTTCTTC. This codes for CASSYSLLYNEQFF.

This rearrangement joins TRBV20-1 to TRBJ2-4; no definite D call. CDR1 and CDR2 from the germline V gene are DFQATT and SNEGSKA (reference sequence). The CDR3 runs 15 residues. V was trimmed by 4 bases and J by 1 base, leaving 14 bases between them. The CDR3 loop reads CSATVGSRAKNIQYF. Written as DNA, the CDR3 is TGCAGTGCTACTGTTGGATCTAGGGCCAAAAACATTCAGTACTTC.

In its sample, this clonotype was seen many times. V and J are TRBV11-2 and TRBJ2-6; no clear D gene. Per the germline V gene, CDR1 is SGHAT and CDR2 is FQNNGV. The V end lost 4 bases, the J end lost 4 bases, and 5 bases lay between the germline ends. CDR3 size: 13 residues. In DNA form, the CDR3 reads TGTGCCAGCAGCTCCCCCGGGGCCAACGTCCTGACTTTC. This translates into CASSSPGANVLTF.

V and J are TRBV20-1 and TRBJ2-7; TRBD2 matches at 8 bases. The tail of the sequence fits TRBJ2-5 better, so the J call may be wrong. The V gene's germline CDR1 is DFQATT and CDR2 SNEGSKA (reference sequence). CDR3 length: 15 amino acids. This chain's CDR3 is CSARDSGGPRETQYF. CDR3 nucleotides: TGCAGTGCTAGAGATTCGGGAGGGCCAAGAGAGACCCAGTACTTC.

The chain joins TRBV5-1 to TRBJ2-4; D unclear. V lost 0 bases, J lost 5 bases, and 9 bases lay in between. The germline V gene encodes CDR1 SGHRS and CDR2 YFSETQ. The CDR3 is made up of 14 amino acids. The CDR3 sequence is CASSLEGPENIQYF. The CDR3 DNA reads TGCGCCAGCAGCTTGGAAGGGCCCGAAAACATTCAGTACTTC.

V usage is TRBV6-2 or TRBV6-3 and J usage is TRBJ1-1; D is possibly TRBD1 (5 bases). Germline CDR1 and CDR2: MNHEY and SVGEGT. This CDR3 spans 13 amino acids. Trimming left V 10 bases short and J 7 bases short, with 19 bases between. CDR3 loop: CATKTVPRGEAFF. CDR3 nucleotide sequence: TGTGCCACCAAGACAGTCCCGAGGGGTGAAGCTTTCTTT.

V and J are TRBV12-2 and TRBJ2-7; TRBD2 is taken as the D call from the table, unchecked against the DNA. TRBV12-2 is reported as a pseudogene. The CDR3 length is 16 residues. The CDR3 DNA reads as TGTGCAAGTCGCTTCTGGACCAGCGGGAGTTCCTACGAGCAGTACTTC. Amino acids: CASRFWTSGSSYEQYF.

This sequence joins TRBV5-1 and TRBJ2-1; TRBD1 aligns across 8 bases. Germline values: CDR1 SGHRS, CDR2 YFSETQ. This CDR3 is built from 15 residues. V lost 3 bases to trimming and J lost 6 bases; unmatched junction nucleotides: 8. The CDR3 DNA sequence: TGCGCCAGCAGCTGGGGGGCAGGGGGCTTCAATGAGCAGTTCTTC. Its translation: CASSWGAGGFNEQFF.

The chain joins TRBV4-1 to TRBJ2-6; 9 bases match TRBD2. Germline assignment: CDR1 MGHRA and CDR2 YSYEKL. The CDR3 is made up of 19 amino acids. With V trimmed by 0 bases and J by 1 base, 7 bases remained unmatched. CDR3 loop: CASSQDLSSGRSGANVLTF. DNA of the CDR3: TGCGCCAGCAGCCAAGATCTGAGTAGCGGGAGATCTGGGGCCAACGTCCTGACTTTC.

The V gene is TRBV10-3, the J gene TRBJ2-1; 12 nucleotides agree with TRBD2. The assigned J gene may be wrong: the sequence end matches TRBJ2-7 better. CDR3 length equals 18 residues. Per germline, CDR1 ENHRY and CDR2 SYGVKD. The CDR3 nucleotides read TGTGCCATCAGTGATTTAACGACTAGCGGGAGCTCCTACAATGAGCAGTACTTC. This codes for CAISDLTTSGSSYNEQYF.

The CDR3: CASSLVEAESSPLHF. The CDR3 region has the DNA TGTGCCAGCAGTTTAGTCGAAGCTGAAAGTTCACCCCTCCACTTT. The V and J genes are TRBV27 and TRBJ1-6; the D is unclear. V lost 2 bases, J lost 9 bases, and 14 bases lay in between. Germline loops: CDR1 MNHEY, CDR2 SMNVEV (reference sequence). This CDR3 has 15 amino acids.

In its sample, this clonotype was seen many times. The V gene is TRBV6-4, the J gene TRBJ1-2, with a weak D call TRBD1 (5 bases). Trimming stripped 2 bases from V and 4 bases from J, with 17 bases between. CDR1 MRHNA and CDR2 SNTAGT come from the germline V gene. CDR3 length equals 16 residues. As DNA, the CDR3 is TGTGCCAGCAGTGACACCTTACAGGCTCCGTTCTATGGCTACACCTTC. It translates to CASSDTLQAPFYGYTF.

V gene TRBV12-3 or TRBV12-4 combines with J gene TRBJ2-3; TRBD2 is a possible D gene (5 bases). The CDR3 covers 16 residues. Trimming left V 7 bases short and J 0 bases short, with 17 bases between. Written as DNA, the CDR3 is TGTGCCAGCACCCGCTCAGTACGGACTAGCACAGATACGCAGTATTTT. The encoded protein is CASTRSVRTSTDTQYF.